The entry that follows covers one T cell receptor beta chain sequence. The antigen is undetermined. Produced via immunoSEQ multiplex PCR; TCRdb's table is partial and in-frame only. The top ten hold 0.75% to 0.9% of the sample, which has tens of thousands of clones, about 92% seen once. The entry originates in a study of lymphopenia after photon versus proton radiotherapy. Study conclusions and caveats: A bigger post-nadir fall in TCR diversity correlated inversely with survival time in deceased patients. Post-nadir diversity loss with photons came from oligoclonal expansion, particularly CD8+ Temra cells. Proton therapy kept repertoires fairly stable, unlike photons, which gained effector/memory cells.

The CDR3 runs 12 residues. Germline V gene sequence: CDR1 KGHSH, CDR2 LQKENI. This chain uses TRBV18 with TRBJ1-2; D ambiguous. The origin of this receptor is a woman aged 45-65 years with cholangiocarcinoma. The material sequenced was peripheral blood, taken from a patient treated with photon-based radiotherapy. The CDR3 loop is CVSGLTNYGYTF. CDR3 nucleotides: TGTGTCTCGGGGTTGACGAACTATGGCTACACCTTC.